The rows below give T cell receptor beta chains drawn from one sample of a study of blood T cell repertoires in COVID-19. TCRdb keeps only in-frame clones here, not all; method: immunoSEQ multiplex PCR. The profile shows over 400,000 clones, around nine tenths of them singletons. The sequenced sample consisted of PBMCs or T cells enriched from blood (not recorded which). These receptors were taken from a woman aged 60-75 years who had recovered from COVID-19. CDR3s include the opening cysteine and the closing phenylalanine or tryptophan. The order of the fields is J gene, D gene, clone size, V gene, CDR3 DNA, CDR3 protein. The D gene is left open where the match is weak. The listing skips clone size in some rows; elsewhere it reads once, few, many or a size class.

>TRBJ1-5|.|.|TRBV7-2
TGTGCCAGCAGCGTACTGCTTGAAATAGGGGTAAAGCATTTT
CASSVLLEIGVKHF
>TRBJ2-7|TRBD1|.|TRBV2
TGTGCCAGCAGTCGACAGGGGGTTCCCTACGAGCAGTACTTC
CASSRQGVPYEQYF
>TRBJ1-2|.|.|TRBV4-1
TGCGCCAGCAGCCAAGTGGGGTTGGGGGCATCTAACTATGGCTACACCTTC
CASSQVGLGASNYGYTF
>TRBJ1-2|.|.|TRBV27
TGTGCCAGCAGTTTGGGCAGGTTTGGTGGCTACACCTTC
CASSLGRFGGYTF
>TRBJ2-1|.|once|TRBV11-3
TGTGCCAGCAGCTTAGAAGGGACAACCAACAATGAGCAGTTCTTC
CASSLEGTTNNEQFF
>TRBJ1-5|.|.|TRBV12-5
TGTGCTAGTGGTTTGGGAACAGGGTACAATCAGCCCCAGCATTTT
CASGLGTGYNQPQHF
>TRBJ1-5|.|.|TRBV10-3
TGTGCCATCAGTGAAGGTGCGACTGTCGGTCAGCCCCAGCATTTT
CAISEGATVGQPQHF
>TRBJ1-2|TRBD1|.|TRBV19
TGTGCCAGTAGTATACCGTCCTCCCGGGACAGGGAACATGGCTACACCTTC
CASSIPSSRDREHGYTF
>TRBJ2-7|.|.|TRBV7-6
TGTGCCAACAGCTTGGGCCAGGGTACGGCCTACGAGCAGTACTTC
CANSLGQGTAYEQYF
>TRBJ2-7|TRBD1|once|TRBV6-5
TGTGCCAGCAGTTACTCTGGGACAGAGTACGAGCAGTACTTC
CASSYSGTEYEQYF
>TRBJ2-3|TRBD2|once|TRBV7-2
TGTGCCAGCAGCTTAGTGGGACTAGCGGGGGGAGTTATAGATACGCAGTATTTT
CASSLVGLAGGVIDTQYF
>TRBJ1-5|.|once|TRBV27
TGTGCCAGCAGTTCCTACAGGACCAATCAGCCCCAGCATTTT
CASSSYRTNQPQHF
>TRBJ1-2|.|.|TRBV4-1
TGCGCCAGCAGCCACGGTCCGTATGGCTACACCTTC
CASSHGPYGYTF
>TRBJ2-2|TRBD2|few|TRBV11-2
TGTGCCAGCAGCTTACCACTGGGGGGGACCGGGGAGCTGTTTTTT
CASSLPLGGTGELFF
>TRBJ1-1|.|.|TRBV2
TGTGCCAGCTCAGTAATCACTGAAGCTTTCTTT
CASSVITEAFF
>TRBJ2-3|.|.|TRBV6-5
TGTGCCAGCAGTATGGGGGGGGGCCGCACAGATACGCAGTATTTT
CASSMGGGRTDTQYF
>TRBJ2-4|.|.|TRBV4-1
TGCGCCAGCAGCCAACAGGGGTCCAAAAACATTCAGTACTTC
CASSQQGSKNIQYF
>TRBJ1-4|TRBD1|.|TRBV29-1
TGCAGCGTCAAGGCAGGGGGTAATGAAAAACTGTTTTTT
CSVKAGGNEKLFF
>TRBJ2-2|TRBD2|.|TRBV6-5
TGTGCCAGCAGTTACCCTAGCGGGGGCACCGGGGAGCTGTTTTTT
CASSYPSGGTGELFF
>TRBJ2-2|.|.|TRBV10-1
TGCGCCAGCATAATGTACGAGCACGGGGAGCTGTTTTTT
CASIMYEHGELFF
>TRBJ1-1|TRBD1|few|TRBV27
TGTGCCAGCAGTTTTAACCCAGGGGGGACTGAAGCTTTCTTT
CASSFNPGGTEAFF
>TRBJ1-2|.|few|TRBV3-1/TRBV3-2
TGTGCCAGCAGTCGACTCTATGGCTACACCTTC
CASSRLYGYTF
>TRBJ1-1|.|few|TRBV24-1
TGTGCCACCAGTGACGGTGGAGGGAACACTGAAGCTTTCTTT
CATSDGGGNTEAFF
>TRBJ1-3|.|.|TRBV3-1/TRBV3-2
TGTGCCAGCAGCCCCCCCCAGGGCACCATATATTTT
CASSPPQGTIYF
>TRBJ2-7|TRBD1|.|TRBV24-1
TGTGCCACCAGTGATTCCCGACAGGGTCCATCAACGGGGCAGTACTTC
CATSDSRQGPSTGQYF
>TRBJ1-2|.|.|TRBV4-1
TGCGCCAGCAGCCAAGATCGAGGGCCAGCTAACTATGGCTACACCTTC
CASSQDRGPANYGYTF
>TRBJ2-1|.|.|TRBV23-1
TGCGCCAGCAGTCCCCAGGGGCAACCCCTACGCAATGAGCAGTTCTTC
CASSPQGQPLRNEQFF
>TRBJ1-2|TRBD1|.|TRBV2
TGTGCCGGTACAGGGGGCGCGGGCTATGGCTACACCTTC
CAGTGGAGYGYTF
>TRBJ1-2|.|.|TRBV6-5
TGTGCCAGCAGGAACCCGAAGGGAGGAGGCTACACCTTC
CASRNPKGGGYTF
>TRBJ1-4|.|once|TRBV5-1
TGCGCCAGCAGCTTCCAGGGTTTGGCAACTAATGAAAAACTGTTTTTT
CASSFQGLATNEKLFF
>TRBJ1-4|.|.|TRBV5-1
TGCGCCAGCAGCTTGGACCCGGGGTTAGGGGAAAAACTGTTTTTT
CASSLDPGLGEKLFF
>TRBJ1-2|.|.|TRBV10-2
TGCGCCAGCAGTTCCAGGGGCGTCGGCTACACCTTC
CASSSRGVGYTF
>TRBJ2-3|.|.|TRBV2
TGTGCCAGCAGTTCGGGAGCCGGGCTCAGCACAGATACGCAGTATTTT
CASSSGAGLSTDTQYF
>TRBJ2-2|TRBD1|.|TRBV29-1
TGCAGCGTTGAGCTACACCCGGGACAGGGGACCGGGGAGCTGTTTTTT
CSVELHPGQGTGELFF
>TRBJ1-2|.|.|TRBV6-5
TGTGCCAGCAGCCTTTCCCAGGGGAAGGGGGGCTACACCTTC
CASSLSQGKGGYTF
>TRBJ2-3|TRBD1|.|TRBV15
TGTGCCACCAGCAGAGAAGCCGGACAGGGAACAGATACGCAGTATTTT
CATSREAGQGTDTQYF
>TRBJ1-4|.|.|TRBV11-2
TGTGCCAGCAGCTTAGGGGGCCGCCATCCGCAACTGTTTTTT
CASSLGGRHPQLFF
>TRBJ2-1|TRBD1|.|TRBV7-9
TGTGCCAGCAGCCGCTCCCCCCGGGAGGGACAGGGGATCAATGAGCAGTTCTTC
CASSRSPREGQGINEQFF
>TRBJ1-6|TRBD1|.|TRBV19
TGTGCCAGTAGCGGCCGTGGGACAGTTAGTTCACCCCTCCACTTT
CASSGRGTVSSPLHF
>TRBJ1-5|.|.|TRBV2
TGTGCCAGCCAGACAGATAGCAATCAGCCCCAGCATTTT
CASQTDSNQPQHF
>TRBJ2-3|TRBD2|.|TRBV10-3
TGTGCCACTACACTGGGCGGGGGGGGAAGAGATACGCAGTATTTT
CATTLGGGGRDTQYF
>TRBJ2-5|.|.|TRBV2
TGTGCCAGCAGCCCAGGGTCGGAGACCCAGTACTTC
CASSPGSETQYF
>TRBJ2-5|.|once|TRBV9
TGTGCCAGCAGCCCAGACGGGACTGGAGAGACCCAGTACTTC
CASSPDGTGETQYF
>TRBJ1-1|.|.|TRBV3-1/TRBV3-2
TGTGCCAGCAGCCAAGCGGGTTCTATGAACACTGAAGCTTTCTTT
CASSQAGSMNTEAFF
>TRBJ1-2|TRBD1|.|TRBV4-1
TGCGCCAGCAGCTCGTTCCTCCCTGACAGGGGAGCTAACTATGGCTACACCTTC
CASSSFLPDRGANYGYTF
>TRBJ2-7|.|.|TRBV7-8
TGTGCCAGCAGCTCTATGGACAGAGGCGAGCAGTACTTC
CASSSMDRGEQYF
>TRBJ2-5|.|.|TRBV6-2/TRBV6-3
TGTGCCAGCAGTTACTGGCTCGTAGAGACCCAGTACTTC
CASSYWLVETQYF
>TRBJ2-5|.|.|TRBV12-3/TRBV12-4
TGTGCCAGCAGTTTAAAACAGGGCGAGACCCAGTACTTC
CASSLKQGETQYF
>TRBJ1-6|.|.|TRBV7-2
TGTGCCAGCAGCTTAGGTTGGGGGGATCCCTATAATTCACCCCTCCACTTT
CASSLGWGDPYNSPLHF
>TRBJ1-2|TRBD1|.|TRBV27
TGTGCCAGCAGTCTCCGGACAGGGGTAGGAAACTATGGCTACACCTTC
CASSLRTGVGNYGYTF
>TRBJ1-5|.|.|TRBV5-6
TGTGCCAGCAGCTTAGGACAGAGCAATCAGCCCCAGCATTTT
CASSLGQSNQPQHF
>TRBJ1-6|.|.|TRBV18
TGTGCCAGCTCACCAAAACAGGGATCAAATTCACCCCTCCACTTT
CASSPKQGSNSPLHF
>TRBJ2-1|TRBD2|.|TRBV2
TGTGCCAGCAGTTATACTACCGGGGGGGAGGGGTTCTTC
CASSYTTGGEGFF
>TRBJ1-5|.|.|TRBV4-1
TGCGCCAGCAGCCCCCGTTTCGTATATAGCAATCAGCCCCAGCATTTT
CASSPRFVYSNQPQHF
>TRBJ2-7|.|once|TRBV6-1
TGTGCCAGCAGTGAAGCCTACGGGTGGTCTCACTACGAGCAGTACTTC
CASSEAYGWSHYEQYF
>TRBJ2-7|TRBD1|.|TRBV24-1
TGTGCCACCAGTGACCCGGGACAGGGCCGCTACGAGCAGTACTTC
CATSDPGQGRYEQYF
>TRBJ2-5|TRBD1|.|TRBV2
TGTGCCAGCAGTGAGTTTTCAGGGGGCAATGCGGAGACCCAGTACTTC
CASSEFSGGNAETQYF
>TRBJ1-3|.|.|TRBV13
TGTGCCAGCAGCTCAGGCAGCTCTGGAAACACCATATATTTT
CASSSGSSGNTIYF